This T cell receptor (beta chain) is drawn from a study of cytomegalovirus exposure and HLA in healthy donors. The study, taken as a whole, reports: An assumption of roughly uniform sequencing depth across donors underlay the presence/absence analyses. Confirmation was obtained in vitro that a few CMV-associated chains are specific for CMV antigens.

This clone showed up just a few times. Its specificity is unknown. Trimming left V 9 bases short and J 7 bases short, with 16 bases between. Germline V gene data show CDR1 as MNHEY and CDR2 as SVGAGI. This CDR3 spans 14 amino acids. PCR amplification relied on 60 Vbeta primers (plus 13 Jbeta primers). Sequencing was performed with immunoSEQ multiplex PCR; in TCRdb, only in-frame clones are kept and a portion is missing. The sample lists about 120,000 clones; over 60% were seen once. The chain is built from TRBV6-5 and TRBJ1-6; possible D gene TRBD1, 5 bases. Sequenced sample: PBMCs. The origin of this receptor is a man between 25 and 39 years old in good health and CMV-seropositive. CDR3 in DNA: TGTGCCAGTTCGCCCGAACAGGAGAATTCACCCCTCCACTTT. Amino acids: CASSPEQENSPLHF.